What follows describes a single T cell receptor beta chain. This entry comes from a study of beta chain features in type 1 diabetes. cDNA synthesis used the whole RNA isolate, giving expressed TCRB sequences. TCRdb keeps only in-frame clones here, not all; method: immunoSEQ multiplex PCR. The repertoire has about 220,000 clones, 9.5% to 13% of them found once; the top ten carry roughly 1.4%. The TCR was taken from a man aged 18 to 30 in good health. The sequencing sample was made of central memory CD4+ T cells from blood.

DNA of the CDR3: TGTGCCAGCAGCTTAGCGTCTAGCGGGGCTAATGAGCAGTTCTTC. Its protein product is CASSLASSGANEQFF. The rearrangement uses TRBV7-2 and TRBJ2-1; 9 bases match TRBD2. This CDR3 has 15 residues. Germline CDR1 and CDR2: SGHTA and FQGNSA. Trimming cost V 0 bases and J 7 bases; bases outside gene matches: 4.